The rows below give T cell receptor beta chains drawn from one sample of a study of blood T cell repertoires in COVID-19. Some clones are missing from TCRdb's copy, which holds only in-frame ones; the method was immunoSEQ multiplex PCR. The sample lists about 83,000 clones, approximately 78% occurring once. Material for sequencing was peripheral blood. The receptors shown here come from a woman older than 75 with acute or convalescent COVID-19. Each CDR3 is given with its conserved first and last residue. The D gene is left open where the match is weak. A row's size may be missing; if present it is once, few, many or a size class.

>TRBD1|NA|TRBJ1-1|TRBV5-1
CASSLGTGKNTEAFF
TGCGCCAGCAGCTTGGGGACAGGTAAGAACACTGAAGCTTTCTTT
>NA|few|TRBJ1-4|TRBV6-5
CASSYSETDKLFF
TGTGCCAGCAGTTACTCGGAAACAGACAAACTGTTTTTT
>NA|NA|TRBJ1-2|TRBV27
CASSLLQGDYGYTF
TGTGCCAGCAGTTTATTACAGGGAGATTATGGCTACACCTTC
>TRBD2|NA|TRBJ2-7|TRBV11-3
CASSFGLAGTCEQYF
TGTGCCAGCAGCTTTGGACTAGCGGGGACCTGCGAGCAGTACTTC
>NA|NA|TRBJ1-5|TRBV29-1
CSVEQGSNQPQHF
TGCAGCGTTGAACAGGGTAGCAATCAGCCCCAGCATTTT
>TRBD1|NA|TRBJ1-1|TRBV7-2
CASSLGTEVDAFF
TGTGCCAGCAGCCTTGGGACAGAGGTTGATGCTTTCTTT
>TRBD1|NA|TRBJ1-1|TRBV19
CASTPRKGASSEAFF
TGTGCCAGTACCCCCCGGAAGGGGGCGAGTTCTGAAGCTTTCTTT
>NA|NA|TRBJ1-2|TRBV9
CASRGQGTYGYTF
TGTGCCAGCAGGGGGCAGGGGACCTATGGCTACACCTTC
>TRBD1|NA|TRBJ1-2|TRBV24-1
CATSDLEDRAYYTF
TGTGCCACCAGTGATTTGGAGGACAGGGCGTACTACACCTTC
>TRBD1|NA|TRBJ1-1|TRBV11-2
CASSRLTGDTEAFF
TGTGCCAGCAGCCGATTGACAGGGGATACTGAAGCTTTCTTT
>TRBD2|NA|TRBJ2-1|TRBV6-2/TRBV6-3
CASSWLAGSPEQFF
TGTGCCAGCAGTTGGCTAGCGGGGTCCCCAGAGCAGTTCTTC
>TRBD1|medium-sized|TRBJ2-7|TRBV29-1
CSATPGQADGYEQYF
TGCAGCGCCACCCCTGGACAGGCGGACGGATACGAGCAGTACTTC
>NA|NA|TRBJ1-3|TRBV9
CASSSWGAGNTIYF
TGTGCCAGCAGCTCCTGGGGGGCTGGAAACACCATATATTTT
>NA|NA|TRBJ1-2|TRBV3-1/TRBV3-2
CASSQRVNYGYTF
TGTGCCAGCAGCCAAAGAGTCAACTATGGCTACACCTTC
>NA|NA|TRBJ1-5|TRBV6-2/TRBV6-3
CASSYGGGWRVNQPQHF
TGTGCCAGCAGTTACGGGGGCGGGTGGAGAGTCAATCAGCCCCAGCATTTT
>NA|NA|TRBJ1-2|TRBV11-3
CASSSRWGPTNYGYTF
TGTGCCAGCAGCTCCCGTTGGGGCCCCACCAACTATGGCTACACCTTC
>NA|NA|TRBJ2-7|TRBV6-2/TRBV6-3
CASSYSRGSYRGEQYF
TGTGCCAGCAGTTACTCGAGGGGGTCATATAGGGGCGAGCAGTACTTC
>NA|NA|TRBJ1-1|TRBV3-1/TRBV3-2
CASSQTRERKNTEAFF
TGTGCCAGCAGCCAGACCCGGGAACGAAAAAACACTGAAGCTTTCTTT
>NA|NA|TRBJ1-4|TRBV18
CASSPLESGYPTNEKLFF
TGTGCCAGCTCACCACTCGAGAGCGGTTACCCAACTAATGAAAAACTGTTTTTT
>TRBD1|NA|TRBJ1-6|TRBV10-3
CAISPGTVNSPLHF
TGTGCCATCAGTCCCGGGACAGTTAATTCACCCCTCCACTTT
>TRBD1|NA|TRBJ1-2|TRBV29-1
CSVGEGARGYTF
TGCAGCGTTGGCGAGGGGGCGAGGGGCTACACCTTC
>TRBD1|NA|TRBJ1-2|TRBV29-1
CSVDPSTGTGSGYTF
TGCAGCGTTGATCCAAGCACCGGGACAGGGAGCGGCTACACCTTC
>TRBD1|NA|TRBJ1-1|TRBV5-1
CASSLEGQAFTEAFF
TGCGCCAGCAGCCTGGAGGGACAGGCTTTCACTGAAGCTTTCTTT
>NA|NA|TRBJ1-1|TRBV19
CASSMSGNTEAFF
TGTGCCAGTAGTATGTCGGGGAACACTGAAGCTTTCTTT
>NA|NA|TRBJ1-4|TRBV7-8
CASSLSQGREKLFF
TGTGCCAGCAGCTTATCGCAGGGTCGGGAAAAACTGTTTTTT
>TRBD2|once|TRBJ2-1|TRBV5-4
CASSSGISGGARGEQFF
TGTGCCAGCAGCTCAGGGATTAGCGGGGGGGCCCGGGGTGAGCAGTTCTTC
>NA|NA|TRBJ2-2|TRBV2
CASSEQGLSTGELFF
TGTGCCAGCAGTGAGCAGGGGTTGAGCACCGGGGAGCTGTTTTTT
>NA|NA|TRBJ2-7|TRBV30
CAWSVGPYREIVYEQYF
TGTGCCTGGAGTGTGGGCCCCTACAGGGAGATAGTCTACGAGCAGTACTTC
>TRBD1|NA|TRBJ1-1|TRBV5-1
CASSAAGGTNTEAFF
TGCGCCAGCAGCGCTGCAGGGGGCACGAACACTGAAGCTTTCTTT
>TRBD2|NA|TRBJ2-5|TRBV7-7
CASSLGVAGETQYF
TGTGCTAGCAGCTTAGGGGTAGCGGGGGAGACCCAGTACTTC
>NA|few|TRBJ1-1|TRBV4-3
CASSQDGGGLGSGTEAFF
TGCGCCAGCAGCCAAGATGGCGGGGGCCTCGGAAGTGGAACTGAAGCTTTCTTT
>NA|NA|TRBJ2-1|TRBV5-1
CASSGEDSSYNEQFF
TGCGCCAGCAGCGGAGAGGACAGCTCCTACAATGAGCAGTTCTTC
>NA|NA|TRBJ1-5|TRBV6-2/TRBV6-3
CASSLTDSYQPQHF
TGTGCCAGCAGTTTAACTGACAGTTATCAGCCCCAGCATTTT
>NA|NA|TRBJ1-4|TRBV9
CASSVDQEAELFF
TGTGCCAGCAGCGTGGATCAGGAGGCGGAACTGTTTTTT
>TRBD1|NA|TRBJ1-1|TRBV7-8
CASSLGAGQGDTEAFF
TGTGCCAGCAGCTTAGGGGCGGGACAGGGTGATACTGAAGCTTTCTTT
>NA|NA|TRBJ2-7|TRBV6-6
CASSYSRDLGVYEQYF
TGTGCCAGCAGTTACTCGAGGGATTTGGGAGTTTACGAGCAGTACTTC
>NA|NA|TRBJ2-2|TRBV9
CASSPRVPNTGELFF
TGTGCCAGCAGCCCCAGGGTACCGAACACCGGGGAGCTGTTTTTT
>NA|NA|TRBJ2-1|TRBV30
CAWSVGGGRNEQFF
TGTGCCTGGAGTGTAGGGGGGGGCAGGAATGAGCAGTTCTTC
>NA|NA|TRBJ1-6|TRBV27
CASRYTSSYNSPLHF
TGTGCCAGCAGGTACACCAGCTCCTATAATTCACCCCTCCACTTT
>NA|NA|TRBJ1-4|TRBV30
CAWIGRSTNEKLFF
TGTGCCTGGATCGGGAGATCAACTAATGAAAAACTGTTTTTT
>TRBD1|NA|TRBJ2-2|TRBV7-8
CASSQRDRANTGELFF
TGTGCCAGCAGCCAGCGGGACAGGGCGAACACCGGGGAGCTGTTTTTT
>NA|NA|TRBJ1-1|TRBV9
CASSVSETTEAFF
TGTGCCAGCAGCGTATCGGAGACCACTGAAGCTTTCTTT
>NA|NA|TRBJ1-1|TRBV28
CASIRPGTEAFF
TGTGCCAGTATTCGGCCAGGGACTGAAGCTTTCTTT
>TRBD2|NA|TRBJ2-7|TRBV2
CASSGRASGVLFYEQYF
TGTGCCAGCAGTGGCAGGGCTAGCGGGGTCCTCTTCTACGAGCAGTACTTC
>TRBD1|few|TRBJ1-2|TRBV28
CASSGRDSNTF
TGTGCCAGCAGTGGCCGGGACAGTAACACCTTC
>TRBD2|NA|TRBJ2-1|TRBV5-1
CASREPGLGGNEQFF
TGCGCCAGCAGGGAGCCGGGACTAGGCGGCAATGAGCAGTTCTTC
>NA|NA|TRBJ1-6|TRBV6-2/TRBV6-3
CASSYINRVQDNSPLHF
TGTGCCAGCAGTTATATTAACAGGGTGCAGGATAATTCACCCCTCCACTTT
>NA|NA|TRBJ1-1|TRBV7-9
CASSLDTENTEAFF
TGTGCCAGCAGCCTCGACACGGAGAACACTGAAGCTTTCTTT
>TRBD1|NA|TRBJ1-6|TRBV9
CASSVAGQGNSPLHF
TGTGCCAGCAGCGTAGCTGGACAGGGTAATTCACCCCTCCACTTT
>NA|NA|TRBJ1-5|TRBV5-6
CASSLLGGPSNQPQHF
TGTGCCAGCAGCTTGTTAGGAGGGCCTAGCAATCAGCCCCAGCATTTT